These T cell receptor beta chains were read from a single sample in a study of early T cells in non-severe SARS-CoV-2 infection. TCRdb reprocessed the 5' RACE reads via MiXCR and lists one record per CDR3 protein. The sample includes about 81,000 distinct CDR3 sequences, about 6.5% of them seen just once. The sequenced material came from whole blood. Receptors were obtained from an adult who was a healthcare worker with PCR-confirmed SARS-CoV-2 infection or an uninfected control (not recorded which). CDR3s include the opening cysteine and the closing phenylalanine or tryptophan. D genes are given only for firm matches. Size tells how often a clone was seen (once, few, many) or the class of an expanded clone, and some rows leave it out.

d_gene	v_gene	j_gene	abundance	len	CDR3nt	CDR3aa
TRBD1	TRBV20-1	TRBJ1-2	many	16	TGCAGTGCTAGATCTCGACAGGGGGATACTAACTATGGCTACACCTTC	CSARSRQGDTNYGYTF
.	TRBV30	TRBJ2-2	few	13	TGTGCCTGGAGTGGGGGGTACACCGGGGAGCTGTTTTTT	CAWSGGYTGELFF
TRBD1	TRBV12-3/TRBV12-4	TRBJ1-1	many	14	TGTGCCAGCAGTTGGGACAGGGCACGTTCTGAAGCTTTCTTT	CASSWDRARSEAFF
.	TRBV21-1	TRBJ2-2	many	16	TGTGCCAGCAGCAAAGTCCAGCCCGCTCGGGGCGGGGAGCTGTTTTTT	CASSKVQPARGGELFF
TRBD1	TRBV19	TRBJ2-5	many	15	TGTGCCAGTAACCCAACCGGGACAGGGAAAGAGACCCAGTACTTC	CASNPTGTGKETQYF
.	TRBV6-5	TRBJ1-6	many	14	TGTGCCAGCAGTTCCCGACGGGTTAATTCACCCCTCCACTTT	CASSSRRVNSPLHF
.	TRBV6-2/TRBV6-3	TRBJ1-1	.	13	TGTGCCAGCAGTTATTTTCTGAACACTGAAGCTTTCTTT	CASSYFLNTEAFF
.	TRBV20-1	TRBJ1-5	.	13	TGCAGTGCTAGAGATCGGCAGCTTCAGCCCCAGCATTTT	CSARDRQLQPQHF
.	TRBV6-1	TRBJ2-1	.	15	TGTGCCAGCAGTGAACAGCCTGGGGGGTACAATGAGCAGTTCTTC	CASSEQPGGYNEQFF
.	TRBV5-1	TRBJ1-4	.	15	TGCGCCAGCAGCTTGGCCCGGGGACCTAATGAAAAACTGTTTTTT	CASSLARGPNEKLFF
TRBD1	TRBV7-2	TRBJ1-1	many	13	TGTGCCAGCAGGGCAGGGGGCTTATCTGAAGCTTTCTTT	CASRAGGLSEAFF
TRBD1	TRBV28	TRBJ1-5	few	17	TGTGCCAGCAGTCCCTCTCACCGGGACAGCAGCCGGAGGCCCCAGCATTTT	CASSPSHRDSSRRPQHF
.	TRBV23-1	TRBJ2-7	.	13	TGCGCCAGCAGTCAATCTTTAGGTTACGAGCAGTACTTC	CASSQSLGYEQYF
.	TRBV12-3/TRBV12-4	TRBJ2-6	few	16	TGTGCCAGCAGCAAAAGCCGGAACTCTGGGGCCAACGTCCTGACTTTC	CASSKSRNSGANVLTF
TRBD2	TRBV20-1	TRBJ2-1	.	17	TGCAGTGCTAACCCCGGGATAGCGGGCCCCACGGGGAATGAGCAGTTCTTC	CSANPGIAGPTGNEQFF
.	TRBV7-2	TRBJ2-6	.	18	TGTGCCAGCAGCTCCGATTGGGTAGGAACCTCTGGGGCCAACGTCCTGACTTTC	CASSSDWVGTSGANVLTF
.	TRBV6-5	TRBJ1-1	many	11	TGTGCCAGCAGGACGAACACTGAAGCTTTCTTT	CASRTNTEAFF
.	TRBV24-1	TRBJ2-2	.	15	TGTGCCACCATGCCTGGGGGTCGCGATACCGGGGAGCTGTTTTTT	CATMPGGRDTGELFF
.	TRBV3-1	TRBJ2-7	many	11	TGTGCCAGCAGCCAAGATACTGGGCAGTACTTC	CASSQDTGQYF
.	TRBV30	TRBJ2-6	few	15	TGTGCCTGGAGTGTAAGGGCATCTGGGGCCAACGTCCTGACTTTC	CAWSVRASGANVLTF
.	TRBV7-6	TRBJ2-3	many	15	TGTGCCAGCAGCTTAGCGAGGGTAGGCACAGATACGCAGTATTTT	CASSLARVGTDTQYF
.	TRBV5-1	TRBJ1-1	many	15	TGCGCCAGCAGCTTCCGGGACCCGAAACGTAATGAAGCTTTCTTT	CASSFRDPKRNEAFF